This T cell receptor beta chain was identified in a study of T cell responses to AZD1222 COVID-19 vaccine. V gave up 2 bases and J gave up 0 bases, with 7 bases separating them. The CDR3 has 15 residues. Germline CDR1 and CDR2: KGHDR and SFDVKD. Repertoires were generated with immunoSEQ multiplex PCR, while TCRdb's copy carries only in-frame clones and drops some. Among about 150,000 clones listed, about 89% were seen once. The sequence was collected from an adult in good health. This chain connects TRBV24-1 to TRBJ1-5; D is unclear. This specimen consisted of peripheral blood, obtained on day 0 of AZD1222 vaccination. CDR3 nucleotide sequence: TGTGCCACCAGTGATTCAAGTTATAGCAATCAGCCCCAGCATTTT. Translated: CATSDSSYSNQPQHF.